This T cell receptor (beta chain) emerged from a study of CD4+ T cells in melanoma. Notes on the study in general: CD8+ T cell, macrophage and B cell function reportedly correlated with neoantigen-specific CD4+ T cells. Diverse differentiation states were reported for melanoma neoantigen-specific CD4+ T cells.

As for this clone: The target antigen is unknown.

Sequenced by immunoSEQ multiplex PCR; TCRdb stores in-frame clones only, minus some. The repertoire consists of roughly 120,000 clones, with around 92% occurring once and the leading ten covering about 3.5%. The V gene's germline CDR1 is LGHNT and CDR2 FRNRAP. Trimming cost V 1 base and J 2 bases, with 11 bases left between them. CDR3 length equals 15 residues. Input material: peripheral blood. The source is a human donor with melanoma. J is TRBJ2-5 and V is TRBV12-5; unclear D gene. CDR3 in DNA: TGTGCTAGTGGTTTGGGGGGAAACCGTCAAGAGACCCAGTACTTC. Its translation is CASGLGGNRQETQYF.